This TCR beta chain was identified during a study of cytomegalovirus exposure and HLA in healthy donors. V was cut by 2 bases and J by 0 bases, with 8 bases left in between. Per germline, CDR1 SNHLY and CDR2 FYNNEI. This CDR3 is 15 amino acids long. Primers for the PCR totalled 60 Vbeta and 13 Jbeta. The assay was immunoSEQ multiplex PCR, and TCRdb's table has in-frame clones only and misses some. The table has about 140,000 clones, roughly 82% seen once. The specimen sequenced was PBMCs. This sequence joins TRBV2 and TRBJ2-1; D is unresolved. The clonotype comes from a male donor in good health and CMV-seronegative. In DNA, the CDR3 is TGTGCCAGCAGTGAACGGGTGATCTCCTACAATGAGCAGTTCTTC. Protein: CASSERVISYNEQFF.